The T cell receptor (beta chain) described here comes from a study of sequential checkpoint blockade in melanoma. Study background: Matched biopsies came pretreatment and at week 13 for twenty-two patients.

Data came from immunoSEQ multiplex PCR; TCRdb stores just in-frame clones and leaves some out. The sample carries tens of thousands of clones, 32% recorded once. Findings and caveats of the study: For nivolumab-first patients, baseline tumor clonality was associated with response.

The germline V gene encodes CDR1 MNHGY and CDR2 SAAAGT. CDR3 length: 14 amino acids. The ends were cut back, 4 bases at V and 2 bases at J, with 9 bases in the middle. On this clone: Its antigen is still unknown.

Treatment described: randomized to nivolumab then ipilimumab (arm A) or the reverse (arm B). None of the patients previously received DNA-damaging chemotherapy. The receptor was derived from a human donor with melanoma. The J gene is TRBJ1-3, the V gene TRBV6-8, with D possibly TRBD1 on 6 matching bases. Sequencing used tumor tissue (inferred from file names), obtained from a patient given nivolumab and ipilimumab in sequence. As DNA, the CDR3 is TGTGCCAGCAGTTGGACAGACGCTGGAAACACCATATATTTT. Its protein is CASSWTDAGNTIYF.